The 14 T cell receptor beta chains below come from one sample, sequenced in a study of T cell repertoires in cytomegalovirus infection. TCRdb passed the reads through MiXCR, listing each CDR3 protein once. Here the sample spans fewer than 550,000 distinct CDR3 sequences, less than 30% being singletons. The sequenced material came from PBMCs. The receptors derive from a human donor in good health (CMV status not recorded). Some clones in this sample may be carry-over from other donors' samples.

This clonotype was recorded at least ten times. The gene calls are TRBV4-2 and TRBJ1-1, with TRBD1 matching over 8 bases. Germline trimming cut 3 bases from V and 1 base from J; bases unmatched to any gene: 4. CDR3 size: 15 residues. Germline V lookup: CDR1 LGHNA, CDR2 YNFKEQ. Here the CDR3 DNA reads TGTGCCAGCAGCCATCCTGGGACAGGGAACACTGAAGCTTTCTTT. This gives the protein CASSHPGTGNTEAFF.

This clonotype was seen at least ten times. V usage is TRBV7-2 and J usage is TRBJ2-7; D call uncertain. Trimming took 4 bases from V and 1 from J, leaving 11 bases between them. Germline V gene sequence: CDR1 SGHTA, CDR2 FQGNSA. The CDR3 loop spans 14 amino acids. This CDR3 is CASSSLTGSYEQYF. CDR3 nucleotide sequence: TGTGCCAGCAGCTCCCTGACTGGATCCTACGAGCAGTACTTC.

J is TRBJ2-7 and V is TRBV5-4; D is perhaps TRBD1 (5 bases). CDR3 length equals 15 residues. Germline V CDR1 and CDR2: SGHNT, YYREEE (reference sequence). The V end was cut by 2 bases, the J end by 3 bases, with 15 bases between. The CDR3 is CASSFYDRPNYEQYV. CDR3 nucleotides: TGTGCCAGCAGCTTCTACGACAGACCTAACTACGAGCAGTACGTC.

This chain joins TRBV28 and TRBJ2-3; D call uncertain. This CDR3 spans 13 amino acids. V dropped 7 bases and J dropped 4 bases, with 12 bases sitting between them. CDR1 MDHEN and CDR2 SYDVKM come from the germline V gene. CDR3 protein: CASKLRIPDTQYF. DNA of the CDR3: TGTGCCAGCAAACTTAGGATCCCAGATACGCAGTATTTT.

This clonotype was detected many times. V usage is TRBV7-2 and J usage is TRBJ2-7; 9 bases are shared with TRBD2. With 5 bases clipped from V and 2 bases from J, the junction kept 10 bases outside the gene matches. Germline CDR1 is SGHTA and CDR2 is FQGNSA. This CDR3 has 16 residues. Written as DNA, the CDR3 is TGTGCCAGCAGCCCAGGCCCTAGCGGGGCCACCTACGAGCAGTACTTC. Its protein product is CASSPGPSGATYEQYF.

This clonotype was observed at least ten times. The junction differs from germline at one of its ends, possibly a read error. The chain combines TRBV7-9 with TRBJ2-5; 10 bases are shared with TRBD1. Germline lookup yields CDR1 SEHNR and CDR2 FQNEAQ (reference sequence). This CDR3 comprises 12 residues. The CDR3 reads CASSLAMGQGNF. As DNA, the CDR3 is TGTGCCAGCAGCTTAGCGATGGGACAGGGGAACTTC.

In DNA, the CDR3 is TGTGCCAGCATTTCGGTGGGTCAGCCCCAGCATTTT. Protein sequence: CASISVGQPQHF. The chain combines TRBV28 with TRBJ1-5; D not certain. V was shortened by 7 bases and J by 6 bases, with 10 bases between the two germline ends. The CDR3 runs 12 residues. CDR1 MDHEN and CDR2 SYDVKM come from the germline V gene.

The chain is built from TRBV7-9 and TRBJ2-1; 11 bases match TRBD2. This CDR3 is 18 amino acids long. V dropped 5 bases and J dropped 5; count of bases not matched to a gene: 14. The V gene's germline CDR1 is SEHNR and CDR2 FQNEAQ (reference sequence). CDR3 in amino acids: CASSGKTSGRLLHNEQFF. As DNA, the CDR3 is TGTGCCAGCAGCGGCAAAACTAGCGGGAGACTTCTCCACAATGAGCAGTTCTTC.

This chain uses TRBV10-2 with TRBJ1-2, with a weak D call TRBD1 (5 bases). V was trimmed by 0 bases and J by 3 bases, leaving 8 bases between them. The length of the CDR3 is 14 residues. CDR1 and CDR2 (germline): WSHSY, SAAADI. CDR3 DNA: TGCGCCAGCAGTGAGTCGGGAGGGGACTATGGCTACACCTTC. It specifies CASSESGGDYGYTF.

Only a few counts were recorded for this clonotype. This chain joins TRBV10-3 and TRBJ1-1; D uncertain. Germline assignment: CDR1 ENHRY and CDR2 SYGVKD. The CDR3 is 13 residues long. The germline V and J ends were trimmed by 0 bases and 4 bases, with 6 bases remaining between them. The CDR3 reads CAISESTLTEAFF. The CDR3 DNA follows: TGTGCCATCAGTGAGTCGACTCTCACTGAAGCTTTCTTT.

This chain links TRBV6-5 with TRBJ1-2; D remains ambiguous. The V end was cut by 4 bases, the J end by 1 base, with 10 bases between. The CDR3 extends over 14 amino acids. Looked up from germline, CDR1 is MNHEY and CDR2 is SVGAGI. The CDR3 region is CASSSIQINYGYTF. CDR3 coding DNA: TGTGCCAGCAGTTCAATCCAGATTAACTATGGCTACACCTTC.

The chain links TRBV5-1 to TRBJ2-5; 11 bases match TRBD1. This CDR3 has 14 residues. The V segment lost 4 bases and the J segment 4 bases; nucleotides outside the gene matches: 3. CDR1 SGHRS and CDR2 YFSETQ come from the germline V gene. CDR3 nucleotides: TGCGCCAGCAGCGTGGGACAGGGGGGAGAGACCCAGTACTTC. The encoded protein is CASSVGQGGETQYF.

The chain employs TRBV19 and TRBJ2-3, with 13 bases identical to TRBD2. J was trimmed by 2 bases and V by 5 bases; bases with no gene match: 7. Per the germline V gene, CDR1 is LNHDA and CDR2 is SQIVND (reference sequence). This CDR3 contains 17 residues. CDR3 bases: TGTGCCAGTAGTCTCGGGACTAGCGGGATACCCACAGATACGCAGTATTTT. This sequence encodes CASSLGTSGIPTDTQYF.

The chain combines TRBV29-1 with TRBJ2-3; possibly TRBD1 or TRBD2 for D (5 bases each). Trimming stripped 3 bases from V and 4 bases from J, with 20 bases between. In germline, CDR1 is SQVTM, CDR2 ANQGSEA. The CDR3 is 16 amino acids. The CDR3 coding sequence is TGCAGCGTTGATTTAGGCCCGACGGGGCGGGCAGATACGCAGTATTTT. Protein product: CSVDLGPTGRADTQYF.